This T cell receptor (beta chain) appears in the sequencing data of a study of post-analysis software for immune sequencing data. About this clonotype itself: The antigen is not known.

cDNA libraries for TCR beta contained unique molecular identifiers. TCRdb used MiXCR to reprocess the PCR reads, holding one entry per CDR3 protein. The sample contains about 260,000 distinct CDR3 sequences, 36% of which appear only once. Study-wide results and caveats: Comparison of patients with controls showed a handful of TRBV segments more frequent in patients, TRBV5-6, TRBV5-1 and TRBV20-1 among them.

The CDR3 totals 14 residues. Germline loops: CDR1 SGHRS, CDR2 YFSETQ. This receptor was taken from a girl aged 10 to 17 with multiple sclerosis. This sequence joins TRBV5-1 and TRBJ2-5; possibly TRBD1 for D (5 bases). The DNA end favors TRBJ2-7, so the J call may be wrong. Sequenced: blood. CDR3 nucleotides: TGCGCCAGCAGCTTGGAGGGCAGGGCGCGCGAGCAGTACTTC. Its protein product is CASSLEGRAREQYF.